The clone carrying this TCR beta chain came up once. In the original analysis: Estimated nucleated cell counts came from reference gene primer amplification. Clones were read by immunoSEQ multiplex PCR, and TCRdb kept only the in-frame ones, dropping some. V and J calls and clone size are those listed in that table; D and trimming were worked out from the DNA. The sample has about 140,000 clones, 80% to 90% seen once. This entry belongs to a study of blood T cell repertoires in COVID-19. Looking at the study overall: Sites across the United States, Italy and Spain contributed samples from acute and convalescent COVID-19.

The sequenced sample was peripheral blood. This receptor was obtained from a middle-aged woman with acute or convalescent COVID-19.

The CDR3 here is CASSSKTGEAFF. The CDR3 coding sequence is TGTGCCAGCAGTAGTAAGACAGGTGAAGCTTTCTTT. The rearrangement uses TRBV5-4 and TRBJ1-1, with D maybe TRBD1 (6 bases). The V and J ends lost 5 bases and 7 bases respectively, with 12 bases between them. This CDR3 spans 12 amino acids. Germline lookup yields CDR1 SGHNT and CDR2 YYREEE (reference sequence).